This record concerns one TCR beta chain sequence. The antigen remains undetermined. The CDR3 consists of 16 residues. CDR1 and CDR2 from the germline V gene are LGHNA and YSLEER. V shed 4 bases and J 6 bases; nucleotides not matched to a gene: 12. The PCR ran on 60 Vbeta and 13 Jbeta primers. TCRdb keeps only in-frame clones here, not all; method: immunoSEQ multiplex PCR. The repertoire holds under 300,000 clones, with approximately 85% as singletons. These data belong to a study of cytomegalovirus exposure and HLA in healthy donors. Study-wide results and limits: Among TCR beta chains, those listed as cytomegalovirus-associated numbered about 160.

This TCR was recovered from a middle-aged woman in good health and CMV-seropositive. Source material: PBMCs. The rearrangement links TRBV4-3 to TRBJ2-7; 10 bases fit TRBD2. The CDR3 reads CASSPSSGSTGREQYF. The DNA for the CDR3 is TGCGCCAGCAGCCCCTCTAGCGGGAGTACTGGCCGCGAGCAGTACTTC.